This is a list of T cell receptor beta chains from one sample in a study of blood T cell repertoires in COVID-19. TCRdb's copy holds only in-frame clones and misses some; the assay was immunoSEQ multiplex PCR. The sample contains around 310,000 clones, nearly 90% of which appear only once. Sequencing was carried out using PBMCs or T cells enriched from blood (not recorded which). The receptors here all came from a woman aged 25 to 39 who had recovered from COVID-19. Each CDR3 is given without its conserved first and last residue.

CDR3aa | j_gene | v_gene
ASSLELAVNNEQF | TRBJ2-1 | TRBV11-1
ASRALGGAGENTGELF | TRBJ2-2 | TRBV9
ATSRARPFRGDSYEQY | TRBJ2-7 | TRBV15
ASSDPGLRGNEQF | TRBJ2-1 | TRBV19
ATNGAGTSGLYEQY | TRBJ2-7 | TRBV6-6
ASSLRETYEQY | TRBJ2-7 | TRBV12-3/TRBV12-4
ASSINRVGEKLF | TRBJ1-4 | TRBV28
ASSDSRDSYNEQF | TRBJ2-1 | TRBV10-1
ATSRDGQGITNEKLF | TRBJ1-4 | TRBV15
ASSLASGPGEETQY | TRBJ2-5 | TRBV5-1
ASRGQVNTEAF | TRBJ1-1 | TRBV28
ASIREGSYNEQF | TRBJ2-1 | TRBV28
ASSTALAGPYEQY | TRBJ2-7 | TRBV5-4
ASSLGAGFEETQY | TRBJ2-5 | TRBV5-1
ASSRFPALRSMFNEQF | TRBJ2-1 | TRBV28
ASSLFAGLYQPQH | TRBJ1-5 | TRBV28
ASSQRDRGRQETQY | TRBJ2-5 | TRBV28
ASSLVDREGANYGYT | TRBJ1-2 | TRBV5-1
ASRLRQGSFDGYT | TRBJ1-2 | TRBV6-5
ASGQGDEKLF | TRBJ1-4 | TRBV6-5
ASSFSGVLANEKLF | TRBJ1-4 | TRBV5-6
ASSPSRGPNTEAF | TRBJ1-1 | TRBV18
ASSYGRATGELF | TRBJ2-2 | TRBV6-5